These 32 T cell receptor beta chains came from one sample sequenced in a study of shared clonotypes between healthy human individuals. Assay used: immunoSEQ multiplex PCR; TCRdb lists only in-frame clones, some missing. Of 2 million to 2.5 million clones in the sample, roughly 91% are singletons; the top ten hold over 1.5%. Only CD45RO-negative cells positively selected for CCR7 counted as naive CD8 cells, so terminally differentiated effector memory CD45RA+ cells were excluded. Sequences were obtained from naive CD8+ T cells from PBMCs. The receptors come from a man between 18 and 35 years old in good health. Some clones in this sample may be carry-over from other donors' samples.

Only one count was recorded for this clone. This chain links TRBV7-3 with TRBJ2-7, with D perhaps matching TRBD1 (5 bases). The V and J ends lost 3 bases and 3 bases respectively, with 9 bases between them. This CDR3 contains 13 residues. The V gene's germline CDR1 is SGHTA and CDR2 FQGTGA. The CDR3 here is CASSFDRYYEQYF. In DNA, the CDR3 is TGTGCCAGCAGCTTTGACAGATACTACGAGCAGTACTTC.

This rearrangement joins TRBV27 to TRBJ2-1; TRBD1 is a possible D gene (6 bases). There are 12 residues in the CDR3. Per germline, CDR1 MNHEY and CDR2 SMNVEV (reference sequence). With 7 bases removed from V and 3 bases from J, the gap between germline ends came to 7 bases. The CDR3 loop is CASKQGYNEQFF. Here the CDR3 DNA reads TGTGCCAGCAAACAGGGCTACAATGAGCAGTTCTTC.

V is TRBV7-9 and J is TRBJ2-5; TRBD2 is a possible D gene (6 bases). Near its end, the DNA agrees better with TRBJ2-7, so the J call may be wrong. Germline V gene data show CDR1 as SEHNR and CDR2 as FQNEAQ (reference sequence). The CDR3 consists of 12 residues. The DNA of the CDR3 is TGTGCCAGCCGCGGGGAGCTCTACGAGCAGTACTTC. This sequence encodes CASRGELYEQYF.

For this clone: The same CDR3 also results from other DNA sequences found in this sample. The genes are TRBV4-1 and TRBJ2-2, with D hard to call. Trimming removed 4 bases from V and 2 bases from J, with 8 bases in between. There are 14 residues in the CDR3. Per the germline V gene, CDR1 is MGHRA and CDR2 is YSYEKL. The CDR3: CASSPGRNTGELFF. CDR3 DNA sequence: TGCGCCAGCAGCCCAGGACGAAACACCGGGGAGCTGTTTTTT.

The genes are TRBV7-3 and TRBJ2-1; 9 positions agree with TRBD2. The CDR3 is 15 residues long. The V gene's germline CDR1 is SGHTA and CDR2 FQGTGA. V was pared by 4 bases and J by 6 bases, with 7 bases of the junction left unmatched. The DNA of the CDR3 is TGTGCCAGCAGCTCGGGACTAGCTTTGGTCAATGAGCAGTTCTTC. This codes for CASSSGLALVNEQFF.

A remark on this clone: This same CDR3 is encoded by further DNA sequences in the sample. The gene calls are TRBV28 and TRBJ1-3; maybe TRBD1 (5 bases). V shed 2 bases and J shed 0 bases, with 8 bases lying between them. From germline, CDR1 is MDHEN and CDR2 SYDVKM. The CDR3 length is 15 residues. The CDR3 nucleotides read TGTGCCAGCAGTTTACCAGGGTCCTCTGGAAACACCATATATTTT. The encoded protein is CASSLPGSSGNTIYF.

Note on this clone: Within the sample, other DNA sequences also encode this same CDR3. The rearrangement links TRBV7-9 to TRBJ1-5; no firm D call. The germline V gene encodes CDR1 SEHNR and CDR2 FQNEAQ (reference sequence). The CDR3 covers 15 residues. Trimming cost V 1 base and J 0 bases, with 7 bases left between them. The CDR3 protein is CASSLGTDSNQPQHF. The CDR3 DNA reads as TGTGCCAGCAGCTTAGGGACGGATAGCAATCAGCCCCAGCATTTT.

The gene calls are TRBV5-5 and TRBJ2-7, with no clear D. V lost 2 bases and J lost 2, with 14 bases in between. Germline V gene lookup returns CDR1 SGHKS and CDR2 YYEKEE (reference sequence). The CDR3 contains 15 residues. The CDR3 DNA is TGTGCCAGCAGCTTCTTGGCCCGGCAGGCCTACGAGCAGTACTTC. Its translation: CASSFLARQAYEQYF.

V usage is TRBV6-1 and J usage is TRBJ1-1; D is ambiguous. Trimming removed 10 bases at V and 9 bases at J, with 9 bases between. Germline CDR1 reads MNHNS; CDR2 reads SASEGT. The CDR3 contains 9 residues. The CDR3 spells CATLTQAFF. In nucleotides, the CDR3 is TGTGCCACTCTCACCCAAGCTTTCTTT.

The chain couples TRBV7-8 to TRBJ1-1, with D tentatively TRBD1 (5 bases). In germline, CDR1 is SGHVS, CDR2 FQNEAQ. Trimming shortened V by 1 base and J by 13 bases, and 13 bases separated the two germline ends. The CDR3 sequence is 12 residues long. CDR3 DNA: TGTGCCAGCAGCTTAGTAGGAGGGGTGGGTTTCTTT. This encodes CASSLVGGVGFF.

This clone was counted once. The chain joins TRBV28 to TRBJ2-7, with D possibly matching TRBD1 (5 bases). The CDR3 has 14 amino acids. The germline gives CDR1 MDHEN, CDR2 SYDVKM. The V gene lost 4 bases and the J gene lost 6 bases, with 16 bases spanning the gap. The CDR3 bases are TGTGCCAGCAGTTCCCCCTACAAGGGGTTCGAGCAGTACTTC. Amino acid sequence: CASSSPYKGFEQYF.

V gene TRBV18 combines with J gene TRBJ1-2, with 9 nucleotides matching TRBD1. V lost 0 bases to trimming and J lost 8 bases; unmatched junction nucleotides: 7. The CDR3 loop spans 15 amino acids. The germline gives CDR1 KGHSH, CDR2 LQKENI. The CDR3, as DNA: TGTGCCAGCTCACCACCGGACAGGGGATTGGAGGGCTACACCTTC. Amino acid sequence: CASSPPDRGLEGYTF.

The genes are TRBV6-5 and TRBJ1-1; the D is unclear. The CDR3 is made up of 12 amino acids. Per the germline V gene, CDR1 is MNHEY and CDR2 is SVGAGI. V lost 7 bases and J lost 1, with 7 bases in between. The CDR3 bases are TGTGCCAGCAAGGTGGGGAACACTGAAGCTTTCTTT. This sequence encodes CASKVGNTEAFF.

This sequence joins TRBV19 and TRBJ2-2, with TRBD2 as a possible D gene (6 bases). CDR1 and CDR2 (germline): LNHDA, SQIVND (reference sequence). The CDR3 runs to 15 residues. V shed 3 bases and J shed 3 bases, with 11 bases lying between them. The CDR3 bases are TGTGCCAGTAGTATGATTGGGGGGTACACCGGGGAGCTGTTTTTT. It is translated as CASSMIGGYTGELFF. The full variable domain, in which reference TRBV19 and TRBJ2-2 provide the parts outside the CDR3, is DGGITQSPKYLFRKEGQNVTLSCEQNLNHDAMYWYRQDPGQGLRLIYYSQIVNDFQKGDIAEGYSVSREKKESFPLTVTSAQKNPTAFYLCASSMIGGYTGELFFGEGSRLTVL.

The chain employs TRBV19 and TRBJ1-2; no clear D. Trimming took 2 bases from V and 4 from J, leaving 14 bases between them. The CDR3 is 15 residues long. Germline V gene lookup returns CDR1 LNHDA and CDR2 SQIVND (reference sequence). CDR3 in DNA: TGTGCCAGTAGTATAATTCGGGGAAGTGGCTATGGCTACACCTTC. It codes for CASSIIRGSGYGYTF.

The chain recombines TRBV29-1 with TRBJ1-2; the D is unclear. There are 12 residues in the CDR3. V was cut by 6 bases and J by 5 bases, with 13 bases left in between. The germline CDR1 and CDR2 sequences are SQVTM and ANQGSEA. The CDR3 DNA reads as TGCAGCGTGCGGACCGTTGGATATGGCTACACCTTC. This translates into CSVRTVGYGYTF. Full variable domain (outside the CDR3, taken from reference TRBV29-1 and TRBJ1-2): SAVISQKPSRDICQRGTSLTIQCQVDSQVTMMFWYRQQPGQSLTLIATANQGSEATYESGFVIDKFPISRPNLTFSTLTVSNMSPEDSSIYLCSVRTVGYGYTFGSGTRLTVV.

V gene TRBV6-5 combines with J gene TRBJ2-7; possible D gene TRBD1, 5 bases. CDR3 length: 15 residues. Germline V gives CDR1 MNHEY, CDR2 SVGAGI. Trimming shortened V by 7 bases and J by 3 bases, and 19 bases separated the two germline ends. DNA for the CDR3: TGTGCCAGCATTTCCCTGGCCCAGGGATTCTACGAGCAGTACTTC. Encoded protein: CASISLAQGFYEQYF.

The rearrangement uses TRBV5-4 and TRBJ2-7; either TRBD1 or TRBD2 may fit D (6 bases each). The CDR3 extends over 13 amino acids. Trimming took 5 bases from V and 3 from J, leaving 12 bases between them. Looked up from germline, CDR1 is SGHNT and CDR2 is YYREEE (reference sequence). The CDR3 loop is CASSWGAGYEQYF. CDR3 DNA: TGTGCCAGCAGTTGGGGGGCAGGCTACGAGCAGTACTTC.

V is TRBV7-9 and J is TRBJ2-1; 8 nucleotides line up with TRBD1. Germline V gene sequence: CDR1 SEHNR, CDR2 FQNEAQ (reference sequence). The CDR3 sequence is 15 residues long. V shed 5 bases, J shed 2 bases, and the junction held 5 bases outside the gene matches. The CDR3 DNA is TGTGCCAGCAGCATCCCGGACAGGGCCTACAATGAGCAGTTCTTC. It is translated as CASSIPDRAYNEQFF.

This sequence joins TRBV5-3 and TRBJ2-1; D perhaps matches TRBD1 (6 bases). TRBV5-3 is an ORF, with its function uncertain. V lost 4 bases and J lost 5, with 16 bases in between. The length of the CDR3 is 15 residues. CDR3 residues: CARSQTGSTHNEQFF. As DNA, the CDR3 is TGTGCCAGAAGCCAAACAGGGTCCACACACAATGAGCAGTTCTTC.

This chain joins TRBV27 and TRBJ2-7; 9 bases are shared with TRBD1. V trimming: 6 bases; J trimming: 4 bases; junction bases outside the gene matches: 7. CDR1 and CDR2 from the germline V gene are MNHEY and SMNVEV (reference sequence). The CDR3 length is 14 residues. CDR3 sequence: CASSLQGAYYEQYF. CDR3 DNA sequence: TGTGCCAGCAGCTTACAGGGGGCGTATTACGAGCAGTACTTC.

The J gene is TRBJ1-2, the V gene TRBV29-1; TRBD1 aligns across 7 bases. The CDR3 is 12 residues long. The germline V gene has CDR1 SQVTM and CDR2 ANQGSEA. Losses at the gene ends were 6 bases for V and 2 bases for J; bases not matched to a gene: 3. CDR3 DNA sequence: TGCAGCGTAGGCAGGGGGAACTATGGCTACACCTTC. Translated, it gives CSVGRGNYGYTF.

J is TRBJ1-1 and V is TRBV6-5, with D perhaps matching TRBD1 (5 bases). Germline-derived CDR1 and CDR2 are MNHEY and SVGAGI. The CDR3 is 16 amino acids. V lost 2 bases to trimming and J lost 2 bases, with 15 bases between them. This CDR3 is CASSYRGSEGNTEAFF. CDR3 coding DNA: TGTGCCAGCAGTTACAGGGGCAGCGAGGGAAACACTGAAGCTTTCTTT.

V usage is TRBV4-2 and J usage is TRBJ2-3; D remains ambiguous. The CDR3 is 19 amino acids. Germline-derived CDR1 and CDR2 are LGHNA and YNFKEQ. Trimming pared 0 bases from V and 4 bases from J, leaving 23 bases between. CDR3 DNA: TGTGCCAGCAGCCAAGATATAAACCCTGCGCTCCTCCCATCAGATACGCAGTATTTT. It specifies CASSQDINPALLPSDTQYF.

The CDR3 reads CAIITDSGEQYF. The CDR3 nucleotides read TGTGCCATCATTACGGACAGCGGTGAGCAGTACTTC. The chain uses TRBV10-3 and TRBJ2-7; D is possibly TRBD1 (6 bases). Germline values: CDR1 ENHRY, CDR2 SYGVKD. Trimming took off 7 bases at V and 7 bases at J, with 14 bases between the two ends. This CDR3 contains 12 residues.

This clone was observed a handful of times. The V gene is TRBV13, the J gene TRBJ2-7, with D perhaps matching TRBD1 or TRBD2 (5 bases each). CDR3 size: 13 residues. The ends were cut back, 10 bases at V and 0 bases at J, with 13 bases in the middle. Germline CDR1 PRHDT, CDR2 FYEKMQ (reference sequence). The CDR3 loop is CATNSGPSYEQYF. CDR3 sequence (DNA): TGTGCCACCAACTCGGGGCCCTCCTACGAGCAGTACTTC.

In the case of this clone: Other nucleotide sequences in the sample specify the same CDR3. The chain has TRBV27 and TRBJ2-7; D unclear. Germline V lookup: CDR1 MNHEY, CDR2 SMNVEV (reference sequence). This CDR3 has 14 residues. V lost 2 bases, J lost 0 bases, and 8 bases lay in between. Written as DNA, the CDR3 is TGTGCCAGCAGTTTAAGCCCCTCCTCCTACGAGCAGTACTTC. This sequence encodes CASSLSPSSYEQYF.

The chain uses TRBV5-1 and TRBJ2-7; tentative D call: TRBD1 (6 bases). Trimming cost V 7 bases and J 5 bases, with 19 bases left between them. In germline, CDR1 is SGHRS, CDR2 YFSETQ. The CDR3 length is 14 residues. CDR3 loop: CASHRVPNSDEQYF. CDR3 sequence (DNA): TGCGCCAGCCACAGGGTGCCCAACTCGGACGAGCAGTACTTC.

The rearrangement joins TRBV2 to TRBJ2-7, with TRBD2 matching over 15 bases. CDR3 length: 18 residues. V lost 2 bases to trimming and J lost 3 bases; unmatched junction nucleotides: 8. Germline V gene data show CDR1 as SNHLY and CDR2 as FYNNEI. The CDR3 sequence: CASSEWTSGRAINYEQYF. The DNA of the CDR3 is TGTGCCAGCAGTGAATGGACTAGCGGGAGGGCAATCAACTACGAGCAGTACTTC.

The V gene is TRBV7-6, the J gene TRBJ2-3; D is possibly TRBD1 or TRBD2 (5 bases each). Germline-derived CDR1 and CDR2 are SGHVS and FNYEAQ. This CDR3 comprises 18 residues. The ends were cut back, 0 bases at V and 0 bases at J, with 16 bases in the middle. For the CDR3, the DNA is TGTGCCAGCAGCTTAGCGCCGGGCCAGGGACCCAGCACAGATACGCAGTATTTT. It encodes CASSLAPGQGPSTDTQYF.

This clone was detected only once. The gene calls are TRBV5-1 and TRBJ2-1; 11 bases are shared with TRBD2. The CDR3 length is 17 residues. From germline, CDR1 is SGHRS and CDR2 YFSETQ. The trim removed 7 bases at V and 12 bases at J, leaving 21 bases unmatched. The CDR3 loop reads CASSPPLAGGPGSVQFF. The CDR3 DNA reads as TGCGCCAGCTCCCCCCCATTAGCGGGAGGGCCGGGGAGCGTGCAGTTCTTC.

This chain uses TRBV28 with TRBJ2-3; D is ambiguous. The CDR3 runs 16 residues. CDR1 is MDHEN, CDR2 SYDVKM, per germline. Trimming shortened V by 10 bases and J by 4 bases, and 24 bases separated the two germline ends. In DNA form, the CDR3 reads TGTGCCACCGCCTCTCCAAGTGAGATGGTCGCAGATACGCAGTATTTT. It yields the protein CATASPSEMVADTQYF.